The rows below give T cell receptor beta chains drawn from one sample of a study of blood T cells in healthy people across ages. TCRdb itself ran the 5' RACE reads through MiXCR, one entry per CDR3 protein. This sample has hundreds of thousands of distinct CDR3 sequences, with 40% to 50% found just once. Sequenced input: blood. These receptors were collected from a man aged 60-69 years in good health. CDR3s include the opening cysteine and the closing phenylalanine or tryptophan. The D gene is left open where the match is weak. For some rows the clone size is stated as once, few or many, or as a class when expanded; others skip it.

>NA|TRBJ2-4|TRBV7-2|NA
CASSLRNLNNLAKNIQYF
TGTGCCAGCAGCTTACGAAATCTGAACAATCTAGCCAAAAACATTCAGTACTTC
>NA|TRBJ1-5|TRBV28|NA
CASRSGGIGDQPQHF
TGTGCCAGCAGGTCTGGGGGTATTGGCGATCAGCCCCAGCATTTT
>TRBD1|TRBJ2-5|TRBV5-1|few
CASTEGPGQVQETQYF
TGCGCCAGCACTGAGGGGCCGGGACAGGTCCAAGAGACCCAGTACTTC
>NA|TRBJ2-7|TRBV6-5|NA
CVSVTPEFPYEQYF
TGTGTATCCGTGACCCCGGAGTTCCCCTACGAGCAGTACTTC
>TRBD1|TRBJ1-6|TRBV27|many
CASSIPGQGYPLHF
TGTGCCAGCAGCATTCCGGGACAGGGGTATCCCCTCCACTTT
>NA|TRBJ1-1|TRBV15|NA
CATSDGGSWNTEAFF
TGTGCCACCAGTGACGGGGGGTCCTGGAACACTGAAGCTTTCTTT
>NA|TRBJ2-1|TRBV6-5|NA
CASSSSSRGRHGETQFF
TGTGCCAGCAGTTCATCTTCCAGGGGCCGTCATGGGGAGACCCAGTTCTTC
>TRBD2|TRBJ2-3|TRBV6-2/TRBV6-3|NA
CASSYPTGTSGSTDTQYF
TGTGCCAGCAGTTACCCGACGGGGACTAGCGGGAGCACAGATACGCAGTATTTT
>NA|TRBJ1-1|TRBV5-1|NA
CASSLSDSRGRTEAFF
TGCGCCAGCAGCTTGTCGGACAGCCGGGGCCGGACTGAAGCTTTCTTT
>TRBD2|TRBJ2-7|TRBV20-1|NA
CSARALTGTSGGGYEQYF
TGCAGTGCTAGAGCTCTGACCGGGACTAGCGGGGGGGGCTACGAGCAGTACTTC
>NA|TRBJ2-5|TRBV5-5|NA
CASSLPRDQETQYF
TGTGCCAGCAGCTTGCCCAGGGACCAAGAGACCCAGTACTTC
>NA|TRBJ2-3|TRBV7-2|NA
CASSLVAEDTQYF
TGTGCCAGCAGCTTAGTGGCTGAGGATACGCAGTATTTT
>NA|TRBJ2-5|TRBV9|few
CASSALGGDQETQYF
TGTGCCAGCAGCGCCCTGGGCGGGGACCAAGAGACCCAGTACTTC
>TRBD1|TRBJ1-5|TRBV6-6|NA
CASSRDRDSNQPQHF
TGTGCCAGCAGCCGTGACAGGGATAGCAATCAGCCCCAGCATTTT
>NA|TRBJ2-5|TRBV5-1|few
CASSRTTGNQETQYF
TGCGCCAGCAGCCGTACAACCGGGAACCAAGAGACCCAGTACTTC
>TRBD1|TRBJ1-2|TRBV20-1|few
CSARDLPQGGGYTF
TGCAGTGCTAGAGATCTCCCCCAGGGGGGCGGCTACACCTTC
>TRBD1|TRBJ2-1|TRBV15|NA
CATSRDKGQSYNEQFF
TGTGCCACCAGCAGAGATAAGGGACAGTCCTACAATGAGCAGTTCTTC
>NA|TRBJ1-2|TRBV19|NA
CASSIRGAKGYTF
TGTGCCAGTAGTATAAGGGGCGCGAAGGGCTACACCTTC
>NA|TRBJ2-5|TRBV20-1|NA
CSARQGGQETQYF
TGCAGTGCCCGTCAGGGGGGCCAAGAGACCCAGTACTTC
>NA|TRBJ1-1|TRBV29-1|NA
CSVDWLGWGNTEAFF
TGCAGCGTTGATTGGCTGGGCTGGGGGAACACTGAAGCTTTCTTT
>NA|TRBJ2-5|TRBV14|NA
CASSQGGSPETQYF
TGTGCCAGCAGCCAAGGTGGCAGCCCGGAGACCCAGTACTTC
>TRBD1|TRBJ1-6|TRBV18|NA
CASSPQETGNNSPLHF
TGTGCCAGCTCACCCCAGGAGACAGGGAATAATTCACCCCTCCACTTT
>NA|TRBJ2-7|TRBV20-1|many
CSARGVSGNEQYF
TGCAGTGCTAGGGGCGTTTCGGGGAACGAGCAGTACTTC
>TRBD1|TRBJ2-7|TRBV11-3|NA
CASSFSPGQGSYEQYF
TGTGCCAGCAGCTTTAGCCCGGGACAGGGGTCCTACGAGCAGTACTTC
>NA|TRBJ2-1|TRBV7-6|few
CASSSGANEQFF
TGTGCCAGCAGCTCGGGAGCAAATGAGCAGTTCTTC
>TRBD2|TRBJ2-5|TRBV2|few
CASRLSGAQGETQYF
TGTGCCAGCAGGTTAAGCGGGGCCCAAGGAGAGACCCAGTACTTC
>NA|TRBJ2-1|TRBV20-1|NA
CSARDPRGNNEQFF
TGCAGTGCTAGGGACCCACGGGGCAACAATGAGCAGTTCTTC
>NA|TRBJ2-7|TRBV7-2|few
CASSLDSSHYSYEQYF
TGTGCCAGCAGCTTAGATTCCAGTCATTACTCCTACGAGCAGTACTTC
>TRBD1|TRBJ2-7|TRBV5-1|few
CVSSAGQGTVPYEQYF
TGCGTCAGCAGCGCTGGACAGGGTACTGTACCCTACGAGCAGTACTTC
>NA|TRBJ1-5|TRBV18|NA
CASSQGAGRVGQPQHF
TGTGCCAGCTCACAGGGCGCTGGGAGGGTAGGTCAGCCCCAGCATTTT
>TRBD1|TRBJ2-7|TRBV20-1|NA
CSARPGQGLYEQYF
TGCAGTGCTAGACCGGGACAGGGCCTTTACGAGCAGTACTTC
>NA|TRBJ2-3|TRBV3-1|many
CASSPGGAIADTQYF
TGTGCCAGCAGCCCTGGTGGGGCAATCGCAGATACGCAGTATTTT
>NA|TRBJ1-2|TRBV20-1|few
CSARGGQAIYGYTF
TGCAGTGCTAGAGGGGGGCAGGCCATCTATGGCTACACCTTC
>NA|TRBJ2-1|TRBV15|NA
CATGRDRGGVDNEQFF
TGTGCCACCGGCAGAGATAGGGGGGGAGTGGACAATGAGCAGTTCTTC
>NA|TRBJ1-2|TRBV7-2|few
CASSLAPEYGYTF
TGTGCCAGCAGCTTAGCGCCCGAATATGGCTACACCTTC
>TRBD1|TRBJ2-3|TRBV9|NA
CASQQGQGTDTQYF
TGTGCCAGTCAACAGGGACAGGGCACAGATACGCAGTATTTT
>TRBD2|TRBJ2-7|TRBV4-3|NA
CASSPVTFTSGRAEQYF
TGCGCCAGCAGCCCCGTTACTTTCACTAGCGGGAGGGCCGAGCAGTACTTC
>TRBD2|TRBJ2-5|TRBV9|NA
CASSVGTSTQETQYF
TGTGCCAGCAGCGTAGGGACTAGCACCCAAGAGACCCAGTACTTC
>NA|TRBJ2-5|TRBV7-9|NA
CASSLARDQYF
TGTGCCAGCAGCTTAGCTCGGGACCAGTACTTC
>TRBD2|TRBJ2-1|TRBV7-6|NA
CASSLLSSGNSYNEQFF
TGTGCCAGCAGCCTACTCTCCAGCGGGAACTCCTACAATGAGCAGTTCTTC
>NA|TRBJ1-2|TRBV11-3|NA
CASSLTARTYGYTF
TGTGCCAGCAGCCTGACAGCAAGGACCTACGGCTACACCTTC
>NA|TRBJ2-5|TRBV7-2|NA
CASSSWGEETQYF
TGTGCCAGCAGCTCCTGGGGGGAAGAGACCCAGTACTTC
>TRBD1|TRBJ2-5|TRBV18|NA
CASSPPTGGETQYF
TGTGCCAGCTCACCACCGACAGGGGGAGAGACCCAGTACTTC
>NA|TRBJ2-7|TRBV28|NA
CASSPLIGTLYEQYF
TGTGCCAGCAGTCCTCTGATAGGTACCCTCTACGAGCAGTACTTC
>TRBD2|TRBJ2-7|TRBV12-3/TRBV12-4|NA
CASSATERGVEQYF
TGTGCCAGCAGTGCGACTGAACGGGGGGTCGAGCAGTACTTC
>TRBD2|TRBJ2-3|TRBV7-9|NA
CANSSRTSGVIDTQYF
TGTGCCAACAGCTCTAGGACTAGCGGGGTGATAGATACGCAGTATTTT
>TRBD2|TRBJ2-7|TRBV6-6|few
CASSYLSGGDYEQYF
TGTGCCAGCAGTTACCTTAGCGGGGGGGACTACGAGCAGTACTTC
>TRBD1|TRBJ2-7|TRBV4-3|NA
CASSQEVRGPYEQYF
TGCGCCAGCAGCCAAGAGGTGAGGGGGCCCTACGAGCAGTACTTC
>NA|TRBJ1-4|TRBV4-1|NA
CASSQDAGDTEKLFF
TGCGCCAGCAGCCAAGATGCTGGGGACACTGAAAAACTGTTTTTT